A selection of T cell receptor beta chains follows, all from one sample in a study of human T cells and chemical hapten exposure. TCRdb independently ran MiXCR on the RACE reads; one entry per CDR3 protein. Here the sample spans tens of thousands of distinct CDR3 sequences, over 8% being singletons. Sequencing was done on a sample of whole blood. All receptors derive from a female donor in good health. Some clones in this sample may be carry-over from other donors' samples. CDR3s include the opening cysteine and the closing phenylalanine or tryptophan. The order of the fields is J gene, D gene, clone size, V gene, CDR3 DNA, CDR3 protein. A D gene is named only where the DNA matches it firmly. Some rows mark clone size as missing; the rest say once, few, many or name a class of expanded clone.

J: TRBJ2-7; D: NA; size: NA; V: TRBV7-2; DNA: TGTGCCAGCAGCTTACACATGACCTACGAGCAGTACTTC; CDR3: CASSLHMTYEQYF
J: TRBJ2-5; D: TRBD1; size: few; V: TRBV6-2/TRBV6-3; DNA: TGTGCCAGCAGTTACCCACGACAGGGACAAGAGACCCAGTACTTC; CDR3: CASSYPRQGQETQYF
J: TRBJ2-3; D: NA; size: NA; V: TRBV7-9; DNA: TGTGCCAGCAGCTTCCAGGACCAAGATACGCAGTATTTT; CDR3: CASSFQDQDTQYF
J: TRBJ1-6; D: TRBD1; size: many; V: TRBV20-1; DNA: TGCAGTGCTAGACCTCCGGGACAGGATAATTCACCCCTCCACTTT; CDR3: CSARPPGQDNSPLHF
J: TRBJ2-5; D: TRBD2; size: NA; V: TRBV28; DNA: TGTGCCAGCAGTTCCCCTTCGGCGGGAGAAGAGACCCAGTACTTC; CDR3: CASSSPSAGEETQYF
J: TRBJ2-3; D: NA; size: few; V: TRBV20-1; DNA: TGCAGTGCTAGTATTGTTTTCGAACCAGATACGCAGTATTTT; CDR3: CSASIVFEPDTQYF
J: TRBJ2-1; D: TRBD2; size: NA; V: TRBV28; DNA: TGTGCCAGCAGTGACTACGGCGGGGGTTACAATGAGCAGTTCTTC; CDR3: CASSDYGGGYNEQFF
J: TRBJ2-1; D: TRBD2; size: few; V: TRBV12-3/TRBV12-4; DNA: TGTGCCAGCACCAACCTTCTAGCGGATGAGCAGTTCTTC; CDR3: CASTNLLADEQFF
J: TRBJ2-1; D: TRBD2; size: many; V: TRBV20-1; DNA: TGCAGTGCAAGAGAGACTAGCGGGAGATGGGAGCAGTTCTTC; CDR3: CSARETSGRWEQFF
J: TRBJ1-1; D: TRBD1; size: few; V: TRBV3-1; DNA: TGTGCCAGCAGCCATCGGGACAGGCGCTCTGAAGCTTTCTTT; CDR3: CASSHRDRRSEAFF
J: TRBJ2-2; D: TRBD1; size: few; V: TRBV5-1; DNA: TGCGCCAGCACCGGGACAGTTGACACCGGGGAGCTGTTTTTT; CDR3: CASTGTVDTGELFF
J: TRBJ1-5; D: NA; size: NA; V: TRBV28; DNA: TGTGCCAGCAGTTTATCAGGGGCGGATAATCAGCCCCAGCATTTT; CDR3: CASSLSGADNQPQHF
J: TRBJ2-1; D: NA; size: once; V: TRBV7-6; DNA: TGTGCCAGCAGCTTAGCGCGGGTTAGCAGCGGAGTCTACAATGAGCAGTTCTTC; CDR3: CASSLARVSSGVYNEQFF
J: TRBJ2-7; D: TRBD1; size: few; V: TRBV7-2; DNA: TGTGCCAGCAGCCGGGACAGGGGGCCCTCCTACGAGCAGTACTTC; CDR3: CASSRDRGPSYEQYF
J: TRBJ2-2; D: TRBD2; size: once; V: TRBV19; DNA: TGTGCCAGTAGTTTCCGGGACTACCGGAACACCGGGGAGCTGTTTTTT; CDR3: CASSFRDYRNTGELFF
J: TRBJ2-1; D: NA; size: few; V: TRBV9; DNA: TGTGCCAGCAGCGTAGACAGCAATGAGCAGTTCTTC; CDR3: CASSVDSNEQFF
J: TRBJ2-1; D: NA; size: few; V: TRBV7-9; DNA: TGTGCCAGCGGGACCGGCCATCCCTCCTACAATGAGCAGTTCTTC; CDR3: CASGTGHPSYNEQFF
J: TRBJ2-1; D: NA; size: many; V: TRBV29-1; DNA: TGCAGCGTTGTTAGGCGGTTCAATGAGCAGTTCTTC; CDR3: CSVVRRFNEQFF
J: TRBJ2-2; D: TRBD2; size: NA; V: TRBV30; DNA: TGTGCCTGGGACCGGGGGGTCGTAGGCACCGGGGAGCTGTTTTTT; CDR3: CAWDRGVVGTGELFF
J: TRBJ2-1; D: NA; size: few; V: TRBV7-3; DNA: TGTGCCAGCAGCTTAAGATCCGGGGGAGCCTTGAGGAATGAGCAGTTCTTC; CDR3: CASSLRSGGALRNEQFF
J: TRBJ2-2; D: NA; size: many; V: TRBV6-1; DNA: TGTGCCAGCAGTGTGGTTACGAACACCGGGGAGCTGTTTTTT; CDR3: CASSVVTNTGELFF
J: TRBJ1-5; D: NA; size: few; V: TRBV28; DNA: TGTGCCAGCAGTCCCACAGCGTCTGGCAATCAGCCCCAGCATTTT; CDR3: CASSPTASGNQPQHF
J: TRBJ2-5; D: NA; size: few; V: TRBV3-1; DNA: TGTGCCAGCAGCCCCCCGAGAGTAGCGGAAGAGACCCAGTACTTC; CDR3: CASSPPRVAEETQYF
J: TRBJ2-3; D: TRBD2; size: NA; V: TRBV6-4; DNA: TGTGCCGGCAGTCAAGCGGGAGGGGGCACAGATACGCAGTATTTT; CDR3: CAGSQAGGGTDTQYF
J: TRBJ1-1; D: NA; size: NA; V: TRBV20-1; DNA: TGCAGTGCTAAGGAGGGAACCAGGAACACTGAAGCTTTCTTT; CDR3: CSAKEGTRNTEAFF
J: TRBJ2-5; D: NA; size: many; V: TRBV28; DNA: TGTGCCAGCAGTTTGCCGGTAGGAGAGACCCAGTACTTC; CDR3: CASSLPVGETQYF
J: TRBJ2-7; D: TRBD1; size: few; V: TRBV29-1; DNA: TGCAGCGTTCCATCAGGACAGGGACTGTACTTC; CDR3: CSVPSGQGLYF
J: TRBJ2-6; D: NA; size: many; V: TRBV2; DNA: TGTGCCAGCAGAGCAGACAGACACTCTGGGGCCAACGTCCTGACTTTC; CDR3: CASRADRHSGANVLTF
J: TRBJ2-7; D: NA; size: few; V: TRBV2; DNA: TGTGCCAGCAGTGAAGCGAAAAGCGAGCAGTACTTC; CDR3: CASSEAKSEQYF
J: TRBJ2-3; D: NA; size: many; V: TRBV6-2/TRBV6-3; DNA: TGTGCCAGCAGTTACGTGGAGAGAGATACGCAGTATTTT; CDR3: CASSYVERDTQYF
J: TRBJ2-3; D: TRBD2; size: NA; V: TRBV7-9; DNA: TGTGCCAGCAGCCCGCGAAGCGGGAGGGCTGACACAGATACGCAGTATTTT; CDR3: CASSPRSGRADTDTQYF
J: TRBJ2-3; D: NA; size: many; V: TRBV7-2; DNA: TGTGCCAGCAGAGCGGGCACGAGCACAGATACGCAGTATTTT; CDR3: CASRAGTSTDTQYF
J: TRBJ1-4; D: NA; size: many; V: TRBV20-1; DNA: TGCAGTGCCGCCGACGTCAAAAAACTGTTTTTT; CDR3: CSAADVKKLFF
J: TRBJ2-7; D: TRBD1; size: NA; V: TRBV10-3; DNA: TGTGCCATCAGTATTGGGACAGCCTACGAGCAGTACTTC; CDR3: CAISIGTAYEQYF
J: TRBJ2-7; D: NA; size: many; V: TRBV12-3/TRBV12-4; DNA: TGTGCCAGCAGTTTGCGGGGCGACGAGCAGTACTTC; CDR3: CASSLRGDEQYF
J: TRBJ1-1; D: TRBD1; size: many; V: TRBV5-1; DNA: TGCGCCAGCAGCTTGGCCGAAGGACAGGGGAGGCAAGCTTTCTTT; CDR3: CASSLAEGQGRQAFF
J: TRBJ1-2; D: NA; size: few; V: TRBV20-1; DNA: TGCAGTGCGTATCCGGGGGGAAACTATGGCTACACCTTC; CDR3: CSAYPGGNYGYTF
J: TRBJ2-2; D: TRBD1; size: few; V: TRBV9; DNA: TGTGCCAGCAGCGTAGGAGGGGACAGCCTCACCGGGGAGCTGTTTTTT; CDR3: CASSVGGDSLTGELFF
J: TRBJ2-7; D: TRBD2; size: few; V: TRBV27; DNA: TGTGCCGCGAGAGTCACTAGCGGGAGTTACGAGCAGTACTTC; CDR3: CAARVTSGSYEQYF
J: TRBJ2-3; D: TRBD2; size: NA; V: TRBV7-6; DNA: TGTGCCAGCAGCCAATACTGGCGGGAGGACACAGATACGCAGTATTTT; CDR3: CASSQYWREDTDTQYF